Below are 21 T cell receptor beta chains sequenced from a single sample in a study of Ad26.COV2.S vaccination and SARS-CoV-2 variants. The method was immunoSEQ multiplex PCR; TCRdb's version includes in-frame clones alone and lacks a portion of them. Of roughly 150,000 clones detected, 75% to 90% appear once; the ten largest clones hold 5%. This specimen was peripheral blood, taken after recovery from COVID-19. The origin of the receptors is a human donor who had recovered from COVID-19.

The chain recombines TRBV7-2 with TRBJ2-3; 9 bases map to TRBD1. This CDR3 is built from 16 residues. CDR1 and CDR2 from the germline V gene are SGHTA and FQGNSA. The ends lost 1 base at V and 7 bases at J; junction bases unmatched: 9. The CDR3 spells CASSLGRGQGVYTQYF. The CDR3 DNA reads as TGTGCCAGCAGCTTAGGAAGGGGACAGGGTGTATATACGCAGTATTTT.

This clone was counted a single time. This sequence joins TRBV9 and TRBJ1-4; D is uncertain. V gave up 4 bases and J gave up 3 bases, with 13 bases separating them. Germline V gives CDR1 SGDLS, CDR2 YYNGEE. The CDR3 extends over 15 amino acids. CDR3 in DNA: TGTGCCAGCAGCTCCCGGACGGAATCTAATGAAAAACTGTTTTTT. Residues: CASSSRTESNEKLFF.

This clone was observed a handful of times. This chain connects TRBV28 to TRBJ2-7, with 8 bases aligning to TRBD2. Germline CDR1 and CDR2: MDHEN and SYDVKM. CDR3 length: 13 amino acids. The trim removed 6 bases at V and 7 bases at J, leaving 8 bases unmatched. CDR3 amino acids: CASSLTSVGEQYF. Here the CDR3 DNA reads TGTGCCAGCAGCCTGACTAGCGTTGGGGAGCAGTACTTC. Based on the CDR3 plus reference TRBV28 and TRBJ2-7, the full variable domain is DVKVTQSSRYLVKRTGEKVFLECVQDMDHENMFWYRQDPGLGLRLIYFSYDVKMKEKGDIPEGYSVSREKKERFSLILESASTNQTSMYLCASSLTSVGEQYFGPGTRLTVT.

The CDR3 loop reads CASSLAAGQNIQYF. CDR3 sequence (DNA): TGTGCCAGCAGCTTGGCGGCGGGCCAGAACATTCAGTACTTC. This chain connects TRBV7-2 to TRBJ2-4; D is possibly TRBD2 (5 bases). CDR1 is SGHTA, CDR2 FQGNSA, per germline. This CDR3 is built from 14 residues. V was clipped by 3 bases and J by 7 bases, with 13 bases between them.

This chain joins TRBV19 and TRBJ2-2, with D perhaps TRBD1 (6 bases). Germline CDR1 is LNHDA and CDR2 is SQIVND (reference sequence). V was shortened by 4 bases and J by 0 bases, with 12 bases between the two germline ends. This CDR3 has 16 amino acids. In nucleotides, the CDR3 is TGTGCCAGTAGTAGGGGGCACAAGGCGAACACCGGGGAGCTGTTTTTT. Protein product: CASSRGHKANTGELFF.

V and J are TRBV24-1 and TRBJ2-1, with a possible D match to TRBD1 (5 bases). The CDR3 is 15 amino acids. Germline CDR1 and CDR2: KGHDR and SFDVKD. Trimming removed 0 bases from V and 4 bases from J, with 9 bases in between. CDR3 sequence: CATSDLLGPYNEQFF. The CDR3 DNA reads as TGTGCCACCAGTGATTTGTTGGGGCCGTACAATGAGCAGTTCTTC.

The chain uses TRBV9 and TRBJ2-5; a possible D gene is TRBD1 (6 bases). Germline loops: CDR1 SGDLS, CDR2 YYNGEE. The CDR3 is 13 residues long. Trimming pared 0 bases from V and 5 bases from J, leaving 8 bases between. The CDR3 loop reads CASSVDRAETQYF. The CDR3 DNA is TGTGCCAGCAGCGTAGACAGGGCCGAGACCCAGTACTTC. Together with reference TRBV9 and TRBJ2-5, the CDR3 gives the full variable domain: DSGVTQTPKHLITATGQRVTLRCSPRSGDLSVYWYQQSLDQGLQFLIQYYNGEERAKGNILERFSAQQFPDLHSELNLSSLELGDSALYFCASSVDRAETQYFGPGTRLLVL.

The genes are TRBV11-2 and TRBJ1-1; D remains ambiguous. Deletions cut 3 bases from V and 6 bases from J, with 14 bases between. This CDR3 has 14 residues. Germline lookup yields CDR1 SGHAT and CDR2 FQNNGV. The CDR3 here is CASSLGWAVPEAFF. CDR3 in DNA: TGTGCCAGCAGCTTGGGATGGGCTGTGCCTGAAGCTTTCTTT. Looking up the rest from reference TRBV11-2 and TRBJ1-1 gives the full variable domain: EAGVAQSPRYKIIEKRQSVAFWCNPISGHATLYWYQQILGQGPKLLIQFQNNGVVDDSQLPKDRFSAERLKGVDSTLKIQPAKLEDSAVYLCASSLGWAVPEAFFGQGTRLTVV.

The V and J genes are TRBV15 and TRBJ1-3; D perhaps matches TRBD1 (5 bases). The CDR3 runs to 15 residues. Germline CDR1 is LNHNV and CDR2 is YYDKDF (reference sequence). Between the trimmed V and J ends, which lost 0 bases and 0 bases, there was a span of 6 bases. CDR3 protein: CATSRDGGSGNTIYF. The CDR3, as DNA: TGTGCCACCAGCAGAGATGGGGGCTCTGGAAACACCATATATTTT.

This chain joins TRBV6-5 and TRBJ1-6, with D perhaps matching TRBD1 (6 bases). CDR3 length: 14 residues. V lost 10 bases, J lost 9 bases, and 19 bases lay in between. Germline V CDR1 and CDR2: MNHEY, SVGAGI. This CDR3 reads CATLPGHPFSPLHF. The CDR3 nucleotides are TGTGCCACCCTTCCGGGACACCCGTTTTCACCCCTCCACTTT.

The CDR3 loop reads CATSRGLGGNEKLFF. The CDR3 bases are TGTGCCACCAGCAGAGGGCTTGGAGGAAATGAAAAACTGTTTTTT. The chain couples TRBV15 to TRBJ1-4; D is uncertain. The germline gives CDR1 LNHNV, CDR2 YYDKDF (reference sequence). V lost 1 base and J lost 5, with 11 bases in between. This CDR3 is 15 amino acids long.

This chain links TRBV6-5 with TRBJ1-2; D gene uncertain. This CDR3 is built from 13 residues. Germline assignment: CDR1 MNHEY and CDR2 SVGAGI. V gave up 6 bases and J gave up 2 bases, with 10 bases separating them. CDR3: CASSLQQNYGYTF. CDR3 DNA: TGTGCCAGCAGCTTACAGCAAAACTATGGCTACACCTTC.

The chain has TRBV7-9 and TRBJ1-3; D is ambiguous. V dropped 3 bases and J dropped 0 bases, with 3 bases sitting between them. This CDR3 spans 13 amino acids. From germline, CDR1 is SEHNR and CDR2 FQNEAQ (reference sequence). CDR3 in DNA: TGTGCCAGCAGCTTGGGCTCTGGAAACACCATATATTTT. Amino acids: CASSLGSGNTIYF.

The chain has TRBV9 and TRBJ2-7; D is undetermined. CDR1 SGDLS and CDR2 YYNGEE come from the germline V gene. The CDR3 has 14 amino acids. V was cut by 0 bases and J by 2 bases, with 9 bases left in between. CDR3 loop: CASSVDGLAYEQYF. Here the CDR3 DNA reads TGTGCCAGCAGCGTAGACGGGCTAGCCTACGAGCAGTACTTC.

The CDR3 loop is CASSPLSGRGETGELFF. In nucleotides, the CDR3 is TGTGCCAGCTCACCACTTTCGGGCCGGGGAGAGACCGGGGAGCTGTTTTTT. This rearrangement joins TRBV18 to TRBJ2-2, with a weak D call TRBD2 (5 bases). The V gene's germline CDR1 is KGHSH and CDR2 LQKENI. The V end lost 1 base, the J end lost 5 bases, and 17 bases lay between the germline ends. The CDR3 runs 17 residues.

Only one count was recorded for this clone. The V gene is TRBV5-4, the J gene TRBJ1-4; D unclear. CDR1 SGHNT and CDR2 YYREEE come from the germline V gene (reference sequence). V gave up 1 base and J gave up 8 bases, with 18 bases separating them. The CDR3 spans 16 residues. This CDR3 reads CASSLKTEGGGEKLFF. The CDR3 region has the DNA TGTGCCAGCAGCTTGAAAACGGAGGGCGGTGGGGAAAAACTGTTTTTT.

The rearrangement joins TRBV4-3 to TRBJ2-1; 10 positions agree with TRBD1. The ends lost 8 bases at V and 4 bases at J; junction bases unmatched: 5. CDR1 is LGHNA, CDR2 YSLEER, per germline. This CDR3 region has 14 residues. The CDR3 bases are TGCGCCAGCCGGGGACAGGGGCCATACAATGAGCAGTTCTTC. Protein: CASRGQGPYNEQFF.

The chain links TRBV10-3 to TRBJ1-4; 7 bases are shared with TRBD1. Germline lookup yields CDR1 ENHRY and CDR2 SYGVKD. The CDR3 length is 13 residues. Trimming removed 6 bases from V and 8 bases from J; junction bases left unmatched: 6. The CDR3, as DNA: TGTGCCATCAGAGGGCAGGGGGTGGAAAAACTGTTTTTT. Its protein is CAIRGQGVEKLFF.

This clone showed up just once. J is TRBJ1-5 and V is TRBV19; D call uncertain. CDR3 length: 15 residues. CDR1 is LNHDA, CDR2 SQIVND, per germline (reference sequence). V was trimmed by 6 bases and J by 0 bases, leaving 12 bases between them. In nucleotides, the CDR3 is TGTGCCAGTAGCCCGACGGACTATAGCAATCAGCCCCAGCATTTT. Translation gives CASSPTDYSNQPQHF. Full variable domain (rest looked up from reference TRBV19 and TRBJ1-5): DGGITQSPKYLFRKEGQNVTLSCEQNLNHDAMYWYRQDPGQGLRLIYYSQIVNDFQKGDIAEGYSVSREKKESFPLTVTSAQKNPTAFYLCASSPTDYSNQPQHFGDGTRLSIL.

The V call is TRBV5-1, the J call TRBJ2-2; the match to TRBD1 covers 7 bases. Trimming cost V 0 bases and J 6 bases; bases outside gene matches: 5. Germline loops: CDR1 SGHRS, CDR2 YFSETQ. The CDR3 is made up of 15 amino acids. This CDR3 is CASSLVAGGSGELFF. CDR3 nucleotide sequence: TGCGCCAGCAGCTTGGTGGCAGGGGGTTCCGGGGAGCTGTTTTTT.

This chain links TRBV19 with TRBJ1-5; D ambiguous. Trimming stripped 8 bases from V and 0 bases from J, with 5 bases between. The CDR3 contains 12 residues. The germline V gene encodes CDR1 LNHDA and CDR2 SQIVND (reference sequence). The CDR3 loop is CASGFSNQPQHF. The DNA of the CDR3 is TGTGCCAGTGGATTTAGCAATCAGCCCCAGCATTTT.